These 2 T cell receptor beta chains were all obtained from the same sample, sequenced in a study of cytomegalovirus exposure and HLA in healthy donors. Using immunoSEQ multiplex PCR, the repertoire was profiled, and TCRdb retains in-frame clones only, with some absent. The sample holds 90,000 to 130,000 clones, 88% seen once. Sequencing was done on a sample of PBMCs. These receptors all stem from a woman in her 30s in good health and CMV-seropositive.

V gene TRBV30 combines with J gene TRBJ2-1; 7 nucleotides match TRBD2. Germline V CDR1 and CDR2: GTSNPN, SVGIG (reference sequence). CDR3 size: 16 residues. Losses at the gene ends were 4 bases for V and 0 bases for J; bases not matched to a gene: 9. In DNA, the CDR3 is TGTGCCTGGACTGCCCCTAGCGGCAGCTCCTACAATGAGCAGTTCTTC. Translated, it gives CAWTAPSGSSYNEQFF.

V usage is TRBV13 and J usage is TRBJ2-1, with TRBD2 matching 11 bases. Germline V CDR1 and CDR2: PRHDT, FYEKMQ (reference sequence). V was pared by 0 bases and J by 10 bases, with 5 bases of the junction left unmatched. CDR3 length equals 15 residues. CDR3 amino acids: CASSLGLAGGREQFF. Here the CDR3 DNA reads TGTGCCAGCAGCTTAGGTCTAGCGGGAGGACGAGAGCAGTTCTTC.